These 14 T cell receptor beta chains originate from one sample sequenced in a study of cytomegalovirus exposure and HLA in healthy donors listed by TCRdb under 2017. Library creation used the immunoSEQ multiplex PCR assay. A mixture of 60 forward primers for TCR Vbeta segments and 13 reverse primers for TCR Jbeta segments was used in the multiplex PCR. Entries here come from immuneACCESS through TCRdb and include only in-frame sequences with V and J called. Some clones fail to appear in such tables; in the studies checked, an unresolved V gene covers under half of the shortfall, and the cause of the remainder is unknown. This sample gives some 220,000 clones in total; about 85% of them show up just once. The biggest ten clones account for about 0.22% of the sample. Sample: PBMCs. These receptors came from a girl aged 2-9 years in good health and CMV-seronegative.

This chain uses TRBV7-9 with TRBJ1-2, with D possibly TRBD1 on 5 matching bases. CDR3 length equals 12 residues. CDR1 and CDR2 from the germline V gene are SEHNR and FQNEAQ (reference sequence). The V and J ends lost 6 bases and 4 bases respectively, with 9 bases between them. The CDR3 loop is CASRGEGYGYTF. The CDR3 DNA is TGTGCCAGCAGAGGGGAAGGCTATGGCTACACCTTC.

The chain uses TRBV4-2 and TRBJ2-7, with 13 bases fitting TRBD2. The CDR3 has 15 amino acids. From germline, CDR1 is LGHNA and CDR2 YNFKEQ. With 2 bases clipped from V and 4 bases from J, the junction kept 2 bases outside the gene matches. The CDR3 reads CASSQPGLAGYEQYF. In DNA form, the CDR3 reads TGTGCCAGCAGCCAACCGGGACTAGCGGGGTACGAGCAGTACTTC.

The genes are TRBV7-2 and TRBJ1-5; maybe TRBD1 (6 bases). With 5 bases removed from V and 1 base from J, the gap between germline ends came to 12 bases. The CDR3 spans 15 residues. Germline V gene data show CDR1 as SGHTA and CDR2 as FQGNSA. The CDR3 region is CASSTQGSSNQPQHF. The CDR3 DNA is TGTGCCAGCAGCACCCAGGGGAGCAGCAATCAGCCCCAGCATTTT.

The chain recombines TRBV19 with TRBJ2-5, with 7 nucleotides matching TRBD2. In germline, CDR1 is LNHDA, CDR2 SQIVND (reference sequence). The trim removed 7 bases at V and 5 bases at J, leaving 16 bases unmatched. The CDR3 spans 16 residues. CDR3 DNA sequence: TGTGCCAGTAAGCATATTGGGGGAGGGCCGCAGGAGACCCAGTACTTC. This codes for CASKHIGGGPQETQYF.

The chain recombines TRBV19 with TRBJ2-2, with D perhaps matching TRBD2 (6 bases). Germline V gene sequence: CDR1 LNHDA, CDR2 SQIVND (reference sequence). V was trimmed by 7 bases and J by 1 base, leaving 13 bases between them. CDR3 size: 15 residues. The CDR3 DNA follows: TGTGCCAGTACCAGTACTAGCTGGAACACCGGGGAGCTGTTTTTT. Its translation: CASTSTSWNTGELFF. Combining the CDR3 with reference TRBV19 and TRBJ2-2 gives the whole variable domain DGGITQSPKYLFRKEGQNVTLSCEQNLNHDAMYWYRQDPGQGLRLIYYSQIVNDFQKGDIAEGYSVSREKKESFPLTVTSAQKNPTAFYLCASTSTSWNTGELFFGEGSRLTVL.

V is TRBV30 and J is TRBJ1-2; no firm D call. V gave up 4 bases and J gave up 0 bases, with 12 bases separating them. Germline CDR1 GTSNPN, CDR2 SVGIG (reference sequence). The CDR3 contains 14 residues. CDR3 sequence reads: CAWNPVGANYGYTF. The CDR3 DNA sequence: TGTGCCTGGAACCCGGTTGGAGCTAACTATGGCTACACCTTC. The variable domain in full, with the rest retrieved from reference TRBV30 and TRBJ1-2, is SQTIHQWPATLVQPVGSPLSLECTVEGTSNPNLYWYRQAAGRGLQLLFYSVGIGQISSEVPQNLSASRPQDRQFILSSKKLLLSDSGFYLCAWNPVGANYGYTFGSGTRLTVV.

The chain couples TRBV4-1 to TRBJ1-5; tentative D call: TRBD1 (5 bases). The CDR3 spans 17 residues. Trimming removed 1 base at V and 7 bases at J, with 20 bases between. Germline-derived CDR1 and CDR2 are MGHRA and YSYEKL. The CDR3 reads CASSQAPPRAGGQPQHF. The CDR3 region has the DNA TGCGCCAGCAGCCAAGCCCCCCCCAGGGCGGGAGGACAGCCCCAGCATTTT.

J is TRBJ1-1 and V is TRBV5-1; possible D gene TRBD1, 5 bases. Trimming removed 1 base from V and 8 bases from J, with 15 bases in between. Germline V lookup: CDR1 SGHRS, CDR2 YFSETQ. This CDR3 comprises 14 residues. The CDR3 region is CASSLPGRVSEAFF. Here the CDR3 DNA reads TGCGCCAGCAGCTTGCCAGGGCGTGTATCAGAAGCTTTCTTT.

The chain is built from TRBV9 and TRBJ2-1; D is undetermined. The CDR3 is made up of 15 amino acids. Per the germline V gene, CDR1 is SGDLS and CDR2 is YYNGEE. V dropped 0 bases and J dropped 0 bases, with 7 bases sitting between them. The CDR3 sequence: CASSVGGRSYNEQFF. CDR3 in DNA: TGTGCCAGCAGCGTAGGAGGCCGCTCCTACAATGAGCAGTTCTTC.

The table lists this clone with a few counts. This chain links TRBV19 with TRBJ2-5; possible D gene TRBD1, 5 bases. Germline V gives CDR1 LNHDA, CDR2 SQIVND (reference sequence). The V gene lost 0 bases and the J gene lost 5 bases, with 16 bases spanning the gap. This CDR3 contains 16 residues. CDR3 sequence reads: CASSIDTWGRVETQYF. For the CDR3, the DNA is TGTGCCAGTAGTATAGATACTTGGGGCCGGGTGGAGACCCAGTACTTC.

This clone has just a few counts. The chain links TRBV7-9 to TRBJ1-1, with 7 bases identical to TRBD1. With 5 bases clipped from V and 1 base from J, the junction kept 4 bases outside the gene matches. The CDR3 is 14 amino acids. Looked up from germline, CDR1 is SEHNR and CDR2 is FQNEAQ (reference sequence). The CDR3: CASSVWDRNTEAFF. CDR3 in DNA: TGTGCCAGCAGCGTATGGGACAGGAACACTGAAGCTTTCTTT. The variable domain in full, completed from reference TRBV7-9 and TRBJ1-1, reads DTGVSQNPRHKITKRGQNVTFRCDPISEHNRLYWYRQTLGQGPEFLTYFQNEAQLEKSRLLSDRFSAERPKGSFSTLEIQRTEQGDSAMYLCASSVWDRNTEAFFGQGTRLTVV.

CDR3 loop: CASTIRFETGGVRGYTF. CDR3 coding DNA: TGTGCCAGTACCATAAGGTTCGAGACAGGGGGCGTGAGAGGCTACACCTTC. This rearrangement joins TRBV19 to TRBJ1-2, with 10 nucleotides matching TRBD1. Per the germline V gene, CDR1 is LNHDA and CDR2 is SQIVND (reference sequence). The V and J ends lost 7 bases and 8 bases, in that order; junction bases with no gene match: 19. The CDR3 extends over 17 amino acids.

This clone has a single count. The rearrangement joins TRBV2 to TRBJ1-6; D not resolved. V gave up 3 bases and J gave up 0 bases, with 9 bases separating them. Looked up from germline, CDR1 is SNHLY and CDR2 is FYNNEI. The CDR3 sequence is 16 residues long. CDR3 in DNA: TGTGCCAGCAGTGAGGGCGCAGGCTCCTATAATTCACCCCTCCACTTT. Protein: CASSEGAGSYNSPLHF.

V is TRBV9 and J is TRBJ2-5; possibly TRBD1 for D (5 bases). The CDR3 runs to 16 residues. Per germline, CDR1 SGDLS and CDR2 YYNGEE. V lost 4 bases to trimming and J lost 4 bases, with 20 bases between them. This CDR3 is CASSPQGPPRTETQYF. The CDR3, as DNA: TGTGCCAGCAGCCCCCAGGGTCCTCCGCGGACAGAGACCCAGTACTTC. The full variable domain, with the rest looked up from reference TRBV9 and TRBJ2-5, is DSGVTQTPKHLITATGQRVTLRCSPRSGDLSVYWYQQSLDQGLQFLIQYYNGEERAKGNILERFSAQQFPDLHSELNLSSLELGDSALYFCASSPQGPPRTETQYFGPGTRLLVL.